These 24 T cell receptor beta chains were sequenced from one sample in a study of blood T cells in healthy people across ages (dated by TCRdb to 2013 to 2016). Library creation used 5' RACE. Sequencer: Illumina HiSeq 2500. A second roughly 6 to 12 cycle PCR used a sample-barcoded 5' primer and a J-beta primer mix. TCRdb redid the processing of the public reads, applying fastp at Q25 and MiXCR, and retained in-frame beta chains. Merged by CDR3 protein, the rows form single entries marked with the most common genes and DNA. Present in this sample are some 900,000 distinct CDR3 sequences, roughly 48% of which were seen just once. The ten largest make up roughly an eighth of the sample. The specimen was blood. These receptors were obtained from a man under 40 in good health.

The V and J genes are TRBV20-1 and TRBJ1-1; possible D gene TRBD1, 5 bases. The V gene's germline CDR1 is DFQATT and CDR2 SNEGSKA (reference sequence). The CDR3 totals 14 residues. The V gene lost 0 bases and the J gene lost 2 bases, with 10 bases spanning the gap. The CDR3 loop reads CSARDWGSNTEAFF. The CDR3 nucleotides are TGCAGTGCTAGAGATTGGGGCAGCAACACTGAAGCTTTCTTT.

This clonotype was counted between two and nine times. V usage is TRBV20-1 and J usage is TRBJ1-3; D is possibly TRBD1 (6 bases). V was cut by 5 bases and J by 1 base, with 12 bases left in between. Germline CDR1 DFQATT, CDR2 SNEGSKA (reference sequence). This CDR3 has 14 amino acids. CDR3 loop: CSALDSSSGNTIYF. The CDR3 DNA follows: TGCAGTGCTCTGGACAGCTCGTCTGGAAACACCATATATTTT.

The genes are TRBV20-1 and TRBJ2-7; 7 nucleotides line up with TRBD2. V was pared by 6 bases and J by 0 bases, with 11 bases of the junction left unmatched. The CDR3 runs to 15 residues. The germline gives CDR1 DFQATT, CDR2 SNEGSKA (reference sequence). This CDR3 is CSAPSGRGSSYEQYF. CDR3 nucleotide sequence: TGCAGTGCCCCTTCGGGGCGGGGGAGCTCCTACGAGCAGTACTTC.

V usage is TRBV10-3 and J usage is TRBJ1-1; 7 bases are a match to TRBD1. J was trimmed by 5 bases and V by 8 bases; bases with no gene match: 8. Germline V lookup: CDR1 ENHRY, CDR2 SYGVKD. This CDR3 has 13 residues. CDR3 DNA: TGTGCCATCGGGGGCAGGGGGGATACTGAAGCTTTCTTT. Translating gives CAIGGRGDTEAFF.

J is TRBJ2-5 and V is TRBV18; D unclear. The CDR3 sequence is 14 residues long. Per the germline V gene, CDR1 is KGHSH and CDR2 is LQKENI. V was shortened by 6 bases and J by 2 bases, with 13 bases between the two germline ends. In nucleotides, the CDR3 is TGTGCCAGCTCGGGCAGAACCAAACAAGAGACCCAGTACTTC. This translates into CASSGRTKQETQYF.

The chain couples TRBV6-1 to TRBJ2-4, with D possibly matching TRBD2 (5 bases). The J call is uncertain, as TRBJ2-7 better fits the DNA end. The V gene's germline CDR1 is MNHNS and CDR2 SASEGT. The CDR3 is made up of 14 amino acids. The CDR3 spells CASSANSGPYEQYF. The CDR3 coding sequence is TGTGCCAGCAGTGCCAACAGCGGCCCCTACGAGCAGTACTTC.

This clonotype was recorded many times. The chain carries TRBV29-1 and TRBJ2-7; no clear D. V was shortened by 1 base and J by 5 bases, with 18 bases between the two germline ends. The germline V gene encodes CDR1 SQVTM and CDR2 ANQGSEA. The CDR3 is 15 amino acids. The CDR3: CSVEGSASSVNEQYF. The CDR3 nucleotides are TGCAGCGTTGAAGGTTCGGCAAGTTCGGTCAACGAGCAGTACTTC.

The genes are TRBV28 and TRBJ1-4, with D possibly TRBD1 on 5 matching bases. The V and J ends lost 2 bases and 0 bases respectively, with 13 bases between them. This CDR3 is 17 amino acids long. CDR1 and CDR2 from the germline V gene are MDHEN and SYDVKM. CDR3 sequence reads: CASSLSQGVATNEKLFF. The CDR3 bases are TGTGCCAGCAGTTTAAGTCAGGGAGTGGCAACTAATGAAAAACTGTTTTTT.

This rearrangement joins TRBV27 to TRBJ1-2; 8 nucleotides align to TRBD1. This CDR3 is 13 amino acids long. Unmatched junction bases numbered 8, after V lost 8 bases and J lost 6 bases. Germline loops: CDR1 MNHEY, CDR2 SMNVEV (reference sequence). CDR3 sequence: CASVKTGGHGYTF. The DNA of the CDR3 is TGTGCCAGCGTCAAAACAGGGGGTCATGGCTACACCTTC.

The V gene is TRBV7-2, the J gene TRBJ2-1; 8 nucleotides align to TRBD2. Germline loops: CDR1 SGHTA, CDR2 FQGNSA. V dropped 5 bases and J dropped 0; count of bases not matched to a gene: 9. The CDR3 runs 17 residues. The CDR3 spells CASSLHSGGSSYNEQFF. DNA of the CDR3: TGTGCCAGCAGCCTCCATTCGGGGGGGAGCTCCTACAATGAGCAGTTCTTC.

The rearrangement joins TRBV7-2 to TRBJ2-7, with D possibly being TRBD1 or TRBD2 (7 bases each). CDR3 length: 16 amino acids. Germline loops: CDR1 SGHTA, CDR2 FQGNSA. V gave up 1 base and J gave up 2 bases, with 15 bases separating them. In DNA form, the CDR3 reads TGTACCAGCAGCTTAGTGTCAGGGGGGGAACCCTACGAGCAGTACTTC. Amino acid sequence: CTSSLVSGGEPYEQYF.

The chain couples TRBV28 to TRBJ2-1; maybe TRBD1 (5 bases). The germline V and J ends were trimmed by 8 bases and 3 bases, with 20 bases remaining between them. The CDR3 has 16 amino acids. Germline-derived CDR1 and CDR2 are MDHEN and SYDVKM. CDR3 DNA sequence: TGTGCCAGCGTAGGGTTACAGGCGGAACTCTACAATGAGCAGTTCTTC. This sequence encodes CASVGLQAELYNEQFF.

The chain uses TRBV27 and TRBJ2-3; 15 positions agree with TRBD2. Germline CDR1 and CDR2: MNHEY and SMNVEV (reference sequence). The CDR3 is 14 amino acids. Unmatched junction bases numbered 5, after V lost 6 bases and J lost 10 bases. The chain's CDR3 is CASSLGTSGGSQYF. In DNA form, the CDR3 reads TGTGCCAGCAGCCTTGGGACTAGCGGGGGGTCGCAGTATTTT.

The chain uses TRBV20-1 and TRBJ2-3; tentative D call: TRBD2 (5 bases). There are 14 residues in the CDR3. CDR1 and CDR2 from the germline V gene are DFQATT and SNEGSKA (reference sequence). With 0 bases removed from V and 3 bases from J, the gap between germline ends came to 10 bases. CDR3 nucleotides: TGCAGTGCTAGAGATGTAAGCGGTACAGATACGCAGTATTTT. Protein sequence: CSARDVSGTDTQYF.

The chain combines TRBV30 with TRBJ2-3; 8 bases map to TRBD2. CDR3 length: 14 residues. The germline CDR1 and CDR2 sequences are GTSNPN and SVGIG (reference sequence). J was trimmed by 5 bases and V by 6 bases; bases with no gene match: 10. CDR3 loop: CACRSGGPGDTQYF. CDR3 bases: TGTGCCTGTAGATCGGGGGGGCCCGGAGATACGCAGTATTTT.

A word on this clonotype: A read error may produce the germline difference seen at one junction end. The V call is TRBV4-1, the J call TRBJ2-6; tentatively, D is TRBD1 (5 bases). There are 15 residues in the CDR3. Germline V gene data show CDR1 as MGHRA and CDR2 as YSYEKL. CDR3 DNA sequence: TGCGCCAGCAGCGGAAAGAACTCTGGGGCCAACGTCCAGACTTTC. It specifies CASSGKNSGANVQTF.

In this sample, this clonotype turned up many times. The chain carries TRBV6-1 and TRBJ2-2; D may be TRBD2 (5 bases). V lost 5 bases to trimming and J lost 0 bases, with 13 bases between them. The CDR3 covers 16 residues. Per germline, CDR1 MNHNS and CDR2 SASEGT. CDR3 sequence reads: CASSSRGGANTGELFF. In nucleotides, the CDR3 is TGTGCCAGCAGTTCCCGGGGTGGGGCGAACACCGGGGAGCTGTTTTTT.

The chain joins TRBV9 to TRBJ1-6; TRBD1 aligns across 8 bases. J gave up 9 bases and V 3 bases, and 8 bases lay outside the gene matches. The CDR3 is 15 amino acids. Germline CDR1 reads SGDLS; CDR2 reads YYNGEE. The CDR3 sequence is CASSEDRAFGSPLHF. For the CDR3, the DNA is TGTGCCAGCAGCGAGGACAGGGCTTTCGGTTCACCCCTCCACTTT.

The rearrangement links TRBV27 to TRBJ1-4; 8 bases agree with TRBD1. This CDR3 has 15 amino acids. Trimming took 5 bases from V and 7 from J; bases not matched to a gene: 9. CDR1 and CDR2 (germline): MNHEY, SMNVEV (reference sequence). The CDR3 sequence is CASSLRTGWGEKLFF. CDR3 in DNA: TGTGCCAGCAGTCTTAGGACAGGGTGGGGTGAAAAACTGTTTTTT.

The rearrangement links TRBV20-1 to TRBJ2-7; 8 bases match TRBD2. V gave up 5 bases and J gave up 0 bases; unmatched junction bases: 6. CDR1 and CDR2 (germline): DFQATT, SNEGSKA (reference sequence). CDR3 length: 14 amino acids. The CDR3 DNA follows: TGCAGTGCTGGGGGTAGCGGGGTCTCCTACGAGCAGTACTTC. Protein: CSAGGSGVSYEQYF.

The chain is built from TRBV28 and TRBJ1-6; 7 bases match TRBD1. Germline CDR1 and CDR2: MDHEN and SYDVKM. J lost 0 bases, V lost 4 bases, and 12 bases had no gene match. CDR3 size: 19 residues. CDR3 bases: TGTGCCAGCAGTTCATCCCGGACAGGTCTTAGCTCCTATAATTCACCCCTCCACTTT. Residues: CASSSSRTGLSSYNSPLHF.

This clonotype was recorded many times. CDR3 amino acids: CASSLTGRVGYTF. CDR3 bases: TGTGCCAGCAGCCTGACAGGGAGGGTTGGCTACACCTTC. The gene calls are TRBV12-3 or TRBV12-4 and TRBJ1-2, with 7 bases that match TRBD1. Trimming cost V 6 bases and J 7 bases; bases outside gene matches: 8. The CDR3 length is 13 residues.

The V and J genes are TRBV5-6 and TRBJ2-1, with D perhaps assigned TRBD1 or TRBD2 (5 bases each). Trimming left V 0 bases short and J 8 bases short, with 12 bases between. Germline V gene sequence: CDR1 SGHDT, CDR2 YYEEEE. The CDR3 spans 14 residues. CDR3 residues: CASSLAPRGDEQFF. In DNA, the CDR3 is TGTGCCAGCAGCTTGGCCCCTAGAGGGGATGAGCAGTTCTTC.

In this sample, this clonotype turned up many times. The V call is TRBV12-3 or TRBV12-4, the J call TRBJ2-7, with D perhaps given as TRBD1 or TRBD2 (6 bases each). V lost 0 bases, J lost 4 bases, and 10 bases lay in between. The CDR3 loop spans 14 amino acids. The CDR3 bases are TGTGCCAGCAGTTTAGCGGGGGGCCTTTACGAGCAGTACTTC. This codes for CASSLAGGLYEQYF.